The clone carrying this T cell receptor beta chain was counted a few times. Its antigen remains unidentified. The data were taken from a study of T-cell memory formation after mild COVID-19. Study-level background: Each donor largely had its own TCR clusters.

Trimming at V came to 2 bases and at J to 2 bases, leaving 12 bases not matched to a gene. This CDR3 spans 17 amino acids. Germline CDR1 is LGHNA and CDR2 is YSLEER. TCRdb processed the 5' RACE reads anew with MiXCR; each CDR3 protein has one entry. The sample records under 700,000 distinct CDR3 sequences, about a fifth being singletons. General study points: The CD4+ clones that contracted clustered mainly within CM and EM, and the CD8+ clones concentrated in EMRA.

J is TRBJ2-7 and V is TRBV4-3; 7 nucleotides line up with TRBD1. The clonotype comes from an adult woman who had mild COVID-19 (a few samples of this study predate the infection). Cell type and time point are not known. Sequencing used PBMCs or a T cell subset sorted from them (not recorded which). CDR3 loop: CASSQYETTGSPYEQYF. In DNA, the CDR3 is TGCGCCAGCAGCCAATACGAAACGACAGGGTCTCCCTACGAGCAGTACTTC.